These T cell receptor beta chains were read from a single sample in a study of T cell repertoires in cytomegalovirus infection. Using its own MiXCR run on the reads, TCRdb lists one record per CDR3 protein. The repertoire includes about 150,000 distinct CDR3 sequences, about 25% of them detected once, and 9.5% to 13% sits in the top ten. Sequencing was performed on PBMCs. The receptors derive from a human donor in good health (CMV status not recorded). Some clones in this sample may be carry-over from other donors' samples. Each CDR3 is given with its conserved first and last residue. The D gene is left open where the match is weak. For some rows the clone size is stated as once, few or many, or as a class when expanded; others skip it.

D gene,J gene,clone size,V gene,CDR3 protein,CDR3 DNA
NA,TRBJ1-2,NA,TRBV30,CAGLGQTRDYGYTF,TGTGCCGGCCTAGGACAGACGAGGGACTATGGCTACACCTTC
TRBD1,TRBJ1-2,many,TRBV7-8,CASSPQGAWGYTF,TGTGCCAGCAGCCCACAGGGGGCATGGGGCTACACCTTC
NA,TRBJ2-1,many,TRBV7-2,CASSLAGDNEQFF,TGTGCCAGCAGCTTGGCAGGGGACAATGAGCAGTTCTTC
NA,TRBJ2-2,few,TRBV28,CASTLGSLGTPNTGELFF,TGTGCCAGCACCCTCGGGAGCCTCGGGACTCCCAACACCGGGGAGCTGTTTTTT
NA,TRBJ1-5,few,TRBV12-3/TRBV12-4,CASGVGVRKPQHF,TGTGCCAGCGGAGTGGGGGTAAGAAAGCCCCAGCATTTT
NA,TRBJ1-6,few,TRBV6-6,CASSYGGSHNSPLHF,TGTGCCAGCAGTTACGGAGGGAGTCACAATTCACCCCTCCACTTT
NA,TRBJ2-1,NA,TRBV7-9,CASSLPAPNEQFF,TGTGCCAGCAGCTTACCCGCACCCAATGAGCAGTTCTTC
NA,TRBJ1-3,many,TRBV7-2,CASSFSESGRNTIYF,TGTGCCAGCAGCTTTAGCGAATCCGGGAGAAACACCATATATTTT
NA,TRBJ1-1,few,TRBV20-1,CSARDIRNTEAFF,TGCAGTGCTAGAGATATACGGAACACTGAAGCTTTCTTT
NA,TRBJ2-7,few,TRBV6-2/TRBV6-3,CASAGGGNNEQYF,TGTGCCAGCGCTGGCGGGGGCAACAACGAGCAGTACTTC
TRBD2,TRBJ2-1,NA,TRBV5-6,CASSLEITGLGLNEQFF,TGTGCCAGCAGCTTGGAAATTACAGGACTAGGACTCAATGAGCAGTTCTTC
NA,TRBJ2-3,NA,TRBV19,CASSIPGSDTQYF,TGTGCCAGTAGTATCCCGGGGTCAGATACGCAGTATTTT
NA,TRBJ1-4,few,TRBV20-1,CSAREWRGEKLFF,TGCAGTGCTAGAGAATGGAGGGGCGAAAAACTGTTTTTT
TRBD2,TRBJ2-7,many,TRBV7-2,CASSSRTSVNEQYF,TGTGCCAGCAGCTCCAGGACTAGCGTAAACGAGCAGTACTTC
TRBD1,TRBJ1-2,NA,TRBV6-1,CASSKGTGGPNYGYTF,TGTGCCAGCAGCAAGGGGACAGGGGGCCCCAACTATGGCTACACCTTC
TRBD1,TRBJ1-6,few,TRBV20-1,CSARRDAGTGSSPLHF,TGCAGTGCTAGACGAGATGCCGGGACAGGGTCCTCACCCCTCCACTTT
NA,TRBJ1-1,once,TRBV15,CATSRAVNTEAFF,TGTGCCACCAGCAGAGCGGTCAACACTGAAGCTTTCTTT
NA,TRBJ2-6,few,TRBV6-5,CASRFSGANVLTF,TGTGCCAGCAGGTTCTCTGGGGCCAACGTCCTGACTTTC
NA,TRBJ1-5,NA,TRBV18,CASSPREGFNNQPQHF,TGTGCCAGCTCACCACGGGAGGGGTTTAACAATCAGCCCCAGCATTTT
NA,TRBJ1-1,NA,TRBV5-1,CASSLVVSTEAFF,TGCGCCAGCAGCTTGGTGGTGAGCACTGAAGCTTTCTTT
NA,TRBJ2-7,few,TRBV6-2/TRBV6-3,CASSNGGRGPHYEQYF,TGTGCCAGCAGCAACGGAGGAAGGGGCCCACACTACGAGCAGTACTTC
NA,TRBJ2-3,NA,TRBV7-3,CASSQERTDTQYF,TGTGCCAGCAGTCAGGAGCGCACAGATACGCAGTATTTT
TRBD2,TRBJ2-1,NA,TRBV6-6,CASSYDSGGDNEQFF,TGTGCCAGCAGTTACGACAGCGGGGGGGACAATGAGCAGTTCTTC
NA,TRBJ2-3,NA,TRBV7-2,CASSLGLYTDTQYF,TGTGCCAGCAGCTTAGGCCTTTACACAGATACGCAGTATTTT
NA,TRBJ2-7,NA,TRBV29-1,CSVGSGGRGEQYF,TGCAGCGTTGGCTCTGGAGGCAGAGGAGAGCAGTACTTC
NA,TRBJ2-5,NA,TRBV18,CASSPARGVQETQYF,TGTGCCAGCTCACCAGCACGAGGAGTCCAAGAGACCCAGTACTTC
NA,TRBJ2-2,few,TRBV30,CASADGAKNTGELFF,TGTGCTTCCGCCGACGGGGCGAAGAACACCGGGGAGCTGTTTTTT
NA,TRBJ1-1,few,TRBV6-2/TRBV6-3,CASRGIMNTEAFF,TGTGCCAGCAGGGGAATCATGAACACTGAAGCTTTCTTT
TRBD1,TRBJ2-5,few,TRBV28,CASSLPSDRGRQTQYF,TGTGCCAGCAGTTTACCCTCGGACAGGGGGCGGCAGACCCAGTACTTC
TRBD2,TRBJ2-1,once,TRBV20-1,CSAKLAGADNEQFF,TGCAGTGCCAAACTAGCGGGAGCGGACAATGAGCAGTTCTTC
NA,TRBJ1-1,NA,TRBV3-1,CASSQGQQRDTEAFF,TGTGCCAGCAGCCAAGGCCAGCAACGGGACACTGAAGCTTTCTTT
NA,TRBJ1-3,few,TRBV7-9,CASSARGSGGGNTIYF,TGTGCCAGCAGCGCCCGTGGGTCAGGCGGGGGAAACACCATATATTTT
TRBD2,TRBJ2-5,many,TRBV7-9,CASSTAGTSAGETQYF,TGTGCCAGCAGCACCGCCGGGACCTCAGCGGGGGAGACCCAGTACTTC
TRBD1,TRBJ2-1,NA,TRBV9,CASSGEGFGDSPFF,TGTGCCAGCAGCGGAGAAGGCTTCGGGGACAGCCCGTTCTTC
NA,TRBJ2-7,many,TRBV20-1,CSARDLERTGSPYEQYF,TGCAGTGCTAGAGATCTGGAACGCACAGGGAGCCCCTACGAGCAGTACTTC
NA,TRBJ1-6,many,TRBV7-2,CASSLTQGSPPALHF,TGTGCCAGCAGCTTAACTCAGGGGTCCCCTCCAGCCCTCCACTTT
NA,TRBJ1-3,many,TRBV7-3,CASSSLLGGNTIYF,TGTGCCAGCAGCTCGCTTCTGGGTGGAAACACCATATATTTT
NA,TRBJ2-5,many,TRBV28,CASSLFAVQETQYF,TGTGCCAGCAGTTTATTTGCGGTCCAAGAGACCCAGTACTTC
NA,TRBJ2-3,NA,TRBV28,CASSETEGGTDTQYF,TGTGCCAGCAGTGAGACAGAGGGCGGCACAGATACGCAGTATTTT
NA,TRBJ1-1,NA,TRBV4-1,CASSQGFVGSRTEAFF,TGCGCCAGCAGCCAAGGGTTCGTGGGCAGTCGGACTGAAGCTTTCTTT
NA,TRBJ1-1,few,TRBV5-6,CASSLVRAAEAFF,TGTGCCAGCAGCTTGGTGAGGGCCGCTGAAGCTTTCTTT
TRBD2,TRBJ2-7,few,TRBV7-2,CASSLPGGTYEQYF,TGTGCCAGCAGCTTGCCCGGGGGGACCTACGAGCAGTACTTC
TRBD2,TRBJ2-5,few,TRBV13,CASSAGSGSDETQYF,TGTGCCAGCAGCGCCGGTAGCGGGAGCGACGAGACCCAGTACTTC
TRBD2,TRBJ2-3,few,TRBV20-1,CSARATSGRLGTDTQYF,TGCAGTGCTAGAGCGACTAGCGGGAGGTTAGGCACAGATACGCAGTATTTT
NA,TRBJ1-1,many,TRBV12-3/TRBV12-4,CASSQGGGEAFF,TGTGCCAGCAGTCAGGGAGGCGGTGAAGCTTTCTTT
NA,TRBJ1-2,few,TRBV6-2/TRBV6-3,CASSRLQSSYGYTF,TGTGCCAGCAGCCGACTGCAGAGTTCCTATGGCTACACCTTC
TRBD2,TRBJ2-2,NA,TRBV10-3,CAVGESGGYTGELFF,TGTGCCGTGGGCGAAAGCGGGGGATACACCGGGGAGCTGTTTTTT
NA,TRBJ2-1,many,TRBV18,CASSSETLNEQFF,TGTGCCAGCTCCTCTGAGACCCTCAATGAGCAGTTCTTC
NA,TRBJ1-3,few,TRBV28,CASRGTVGTGSGNTIYF,TGTGCCAGCAGAGGCACGGTTGGCACAGGGTCTGGAAACACCATATATTTT
TRBD1,TRBJ2-1,NA,TRBV27,CASSLRDSPYNEQFF,TGTGCCAGCAGTTTACGGGACAGCCCCTACAATGAGCAGTTCTTC